This T cell receptor beta chain derives from a study of CD8+ T cells in alopecia areata. It was cDNA, reverse transcribed from extracted RNA, that served as the sequencing template. Method: immunoSEQ multiplex PCR; TCRdb's copy keeps in-frame clones and lacks some. The repertoire holds 150,000 to 200,000 clones, with around 50% as singletons. Treatment indicated: oral pan-JAK inhibitor, 5-10 mg twice daily. This CDR3 is 10 amino acids long. Per the germline V gene, CDR1 is SNHLY and CDR2 is FYNNEI. The V end lost 6 bases, the J end lost 6 bases, and 3 bases lay between the germline ends. The rearrangement links TRBV2 to TRBJ2-1, with D hard to call. The sequencing used CD8+ T cells sorted from blood, collected at week 24, from a patient treated with tofacitinib. This receptor was identified in a human donor with alopecia areata. The CDR3 loop reads CASRLNEQFF. For the CDR3, the DNA is TGTGCCAGCAGGCTCAATGAGCAGTTCTTC.